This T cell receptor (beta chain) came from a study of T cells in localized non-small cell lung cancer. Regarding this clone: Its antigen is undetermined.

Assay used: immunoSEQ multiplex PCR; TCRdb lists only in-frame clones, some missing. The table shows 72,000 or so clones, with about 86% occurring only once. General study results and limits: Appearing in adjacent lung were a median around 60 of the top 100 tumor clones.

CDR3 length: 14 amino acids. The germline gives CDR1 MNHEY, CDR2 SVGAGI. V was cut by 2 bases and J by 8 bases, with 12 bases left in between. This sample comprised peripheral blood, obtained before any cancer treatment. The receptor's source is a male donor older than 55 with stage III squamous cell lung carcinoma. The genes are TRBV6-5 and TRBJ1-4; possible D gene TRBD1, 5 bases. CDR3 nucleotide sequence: TGTGCCAGCAGTTACAAGGGGTTTGAAGAAAAACTGTTTTTT. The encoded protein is CASSYKGFEEKLFF.